The present TCR beta chain was sequenced within a study of CD8 T cells in ankylosing spondylitis. TCRdb re-derived calls from the 5' RACE reads in MiXCR, one entry per CDR3 protein. The table lists roughly 250,000 distinct CDR3 sequences, about 9.1% of them singletons. Germline loops: CDR1 SGHKS, CDR2 YYEKEE (reference sequence). V was cut by 1 base and J by 7 bases, with 18 bases left in between. CDR3 size: 17 residues. The chain uses TRBV5-5 and TRBJ1-6; D might be TRBD1 (6 bases). The sequence was collected from a male donor with ankylosing spondylitis or in good health (not recorded which). The sequencing sample was made of blood, either unsorted or a sorted T cell fraction (not recorded which). This CDR3 is CASSLRQDPRGNSPLHF. CDR3 nucleotide sequence: TGTGCCAGCAGCTTGCGACAGGACCCCAGAGGAAATTCACCCCTCCACTTT. The variable domain in full, completed from reference TRBV5-5 and TRBJ1-6, reads DAGVTQSPTHLIKTRGQQVTLRCSPISGHKSVSWYQQVLGQGPQFIFQYYEKEERGRGNFPDRFSARQFPNYSSELNVNALLLGDSALYLCASSLRQDPRGNSPLHFGNGTRLTVT.